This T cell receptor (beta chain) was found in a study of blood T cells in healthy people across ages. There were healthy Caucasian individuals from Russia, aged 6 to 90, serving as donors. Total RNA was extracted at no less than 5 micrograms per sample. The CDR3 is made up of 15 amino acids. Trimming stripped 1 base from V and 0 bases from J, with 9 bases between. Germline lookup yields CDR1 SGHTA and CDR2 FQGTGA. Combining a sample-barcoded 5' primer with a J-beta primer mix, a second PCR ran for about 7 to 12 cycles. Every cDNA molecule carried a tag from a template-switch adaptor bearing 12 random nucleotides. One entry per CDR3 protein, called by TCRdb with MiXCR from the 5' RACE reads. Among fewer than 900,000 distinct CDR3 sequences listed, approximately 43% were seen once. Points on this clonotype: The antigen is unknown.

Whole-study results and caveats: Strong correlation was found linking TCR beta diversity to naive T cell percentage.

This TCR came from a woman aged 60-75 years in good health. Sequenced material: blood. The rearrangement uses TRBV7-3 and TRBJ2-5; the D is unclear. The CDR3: CASSLIGANQETQYF. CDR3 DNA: TGTGCCAGCAGCTTAATAGGAGCAAACCAAGAGACCCAGTACTTC.